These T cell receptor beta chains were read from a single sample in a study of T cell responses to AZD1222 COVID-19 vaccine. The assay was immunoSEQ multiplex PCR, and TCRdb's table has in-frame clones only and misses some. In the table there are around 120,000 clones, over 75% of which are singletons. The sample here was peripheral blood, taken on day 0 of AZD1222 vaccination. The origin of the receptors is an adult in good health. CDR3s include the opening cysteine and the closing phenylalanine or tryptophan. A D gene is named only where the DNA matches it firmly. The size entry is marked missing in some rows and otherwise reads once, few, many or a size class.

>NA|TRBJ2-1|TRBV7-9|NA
TGTGCCAGCAGCCCCGGACACCCCACTCCCTTCAATGAGCAGTTCTTC
CASSPGHPTPFNEQFF
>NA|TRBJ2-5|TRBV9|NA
TGTGCCAGCAGCGCCCGTATCGGGACACCACAAGAGACCCAGTACTTC
CASSARIGTPQETQYF
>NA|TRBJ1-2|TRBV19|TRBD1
TGTGCCAGTAGTAACGGACAGGACCAAGCTGGCTACACCTTC
CASSNGQDQAGYTF
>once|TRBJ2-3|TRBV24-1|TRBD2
TGTGCCACCAGTCTAGCGGGGACAGATACGCAGTATTTT
CATSLAGTDTQYF
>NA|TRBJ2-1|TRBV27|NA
TGTGCCAGCAGTTTCGGGAGTGAGCAGTTCTTC
CASSFGSEQFF
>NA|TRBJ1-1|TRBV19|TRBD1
TGTGCCAGTTCGGAGGGGGCTTTCACTGAAGCTTTCTTT
CASSEGAFTEAFF
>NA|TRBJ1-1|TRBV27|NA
TGTGCCAGCAGTTTATCAGGGACTGAAGCTTTCTTT
CASSLSGTEAFF
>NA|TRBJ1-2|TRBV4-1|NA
TGCGCCAGCAGCCAAGTTTACCCGGGACGGGGAGATGGCTACACCTTC
CASSQVYPGRGDGYTF
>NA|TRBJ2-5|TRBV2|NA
TGTGCCAGCAAGGGTGGGCAGGGGGAGACCCAGTACTTC
CASKGGQGETQYF
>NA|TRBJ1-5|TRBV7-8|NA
TGTGCCAGCAGCTTCTTAGGGGGGGATCAGCCCCAGCATTTT
CASSFLGGDQPQHF
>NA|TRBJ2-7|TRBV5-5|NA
TGTGCCAGCAGCTCGGGCAGGGATTACAACGAGCAGTACTTC
CASSSGRDYNEQYF
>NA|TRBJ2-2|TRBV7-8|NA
TGTGCCAGCAGCTTAGGAACACTCCCGGGCACCGGGGAGCTGTTTTTT
CASSLGTLPGTGELFF
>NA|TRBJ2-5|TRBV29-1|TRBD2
TGCAGCGTAGGAATAGCGGGCCCGAAGGAGACCCAGTACTTC
CSVGIAGPKETQYF
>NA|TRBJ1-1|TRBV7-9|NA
TGTGCCAGCAGCTACATCGGGAGCGAAGCTTTCTTT
CASSYIGSEAFF
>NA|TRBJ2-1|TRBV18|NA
TGTGCCAGCTCACCGTTCATTTCCTACAATGAGCAGTTCTTC
CASSPFISYNEQFF
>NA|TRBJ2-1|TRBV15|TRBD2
TGTGCCACCAGCAGGGAAGGGACTAGTTACAATGAGCAGTTCTTC
CATSREGTSYNEQFF
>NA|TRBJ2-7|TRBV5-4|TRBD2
TGTGCCAGCAGCTTGGGAGTAGCGGGGTACTCCTACGAGCAGTACTTC
CASSLGVAGYSYEQYF
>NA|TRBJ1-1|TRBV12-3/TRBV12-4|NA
TGTGCCAGCAGGCGGGGGATGAACACTGAAGCTTTCTTT
CASRRGMNTEAFF
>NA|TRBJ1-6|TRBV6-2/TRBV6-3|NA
TGTGCCAGCAGCAGACTGGCGGCGGTTTCACCCCTCCACTTT
CASSRLAAVSPLHF
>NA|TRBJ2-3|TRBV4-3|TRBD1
TGCGCCAGCAGCCAAGATTGGGCGGACAGGGAGGTAACAGATACGCAGTATTTT
CASSQDWADREVTDTQYF
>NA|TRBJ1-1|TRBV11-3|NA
TGTGCCAGCAGCTACCAACGGTACACTGAAGCTTTCTTT
CASSYQRYTEAFF
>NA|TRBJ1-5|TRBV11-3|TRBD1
TGTGCCAGCTCCGTCACGGAATCTGACAGGGGGAGACAGCCCCAGCATTTT
CASSVTESDRGRQPQHF
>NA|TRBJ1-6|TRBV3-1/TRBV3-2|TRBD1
TGTGCCAGCAGCCAAGATACTGGGAGACAGGGGGTGATTAGCCCAAATAATTCACCCCTCCACTTT
CASSQDTGRQGVISPNNSPLHF
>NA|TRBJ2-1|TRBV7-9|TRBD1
TGTGCCAGCAGACTACAGGGGAACAATGAGCAGTTCTTC
CASRLQGNNEQFF
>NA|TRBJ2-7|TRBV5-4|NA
TGTGCCAGCAGCCCGGAACCTAGCGCCTACGAGCAGTACTTC
CASSPEPSAYEQYF
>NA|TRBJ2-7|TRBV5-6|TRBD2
TGTGCCAGCAGCCCAGCGGGAGGACTCCCTCTCCAGCAGTACTTC
CASSPAGGLPLQQYF
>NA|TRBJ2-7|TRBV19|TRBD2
TGTGCCAGTAGTAAAGTCGCTAGCGGCAACTCCTACGAGCAGTACTTC
CASSKVASGNSYEQYF
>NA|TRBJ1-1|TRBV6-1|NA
TGTGCCAGCAGTGAAGCGCGTGCAGGTTGGAACACTGAAGCTTTCTTT
CASSEARAGWNTEAFF
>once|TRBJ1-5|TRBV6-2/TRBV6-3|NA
TGTGCCAGCAGCGGACGGGGAGTAGACCAGCCCCAGCATTTT
CASSGRGVDQPQHF
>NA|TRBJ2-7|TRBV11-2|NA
TGTGCCAGCAGCCCCCCGCAGGGCGTCTACGAGCAGTACTTC
CASSPPQGVYEQYF
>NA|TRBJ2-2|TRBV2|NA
TGTGCCAGCAGTCGCGAGAACACCGGGGAGCTGTTTTTT
CASSRENTGELFF
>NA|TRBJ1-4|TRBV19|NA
TGTGCCAGTACCACTAGAGTGGACAGAGCTAATGAAAAACTGTTTTTT
CASTTRVDRANEKLFF
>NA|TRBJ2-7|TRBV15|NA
TGTGCCACCAGCAGAGACCGGACCCCTTCCTACGAGCAGTACTTC
CATSRDRTPSYEQYF
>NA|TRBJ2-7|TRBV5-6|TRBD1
TGTGCCAGCAGTCCTGGGACAGGGGGCTTCTACGAGCAGTACTTC
CASSPGTGGFYEQYF
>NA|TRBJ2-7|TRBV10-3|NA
TGTGCCATCAGCGGGAGCTCCTACGAGCAGTACTTC
CAISGSSYEQYF
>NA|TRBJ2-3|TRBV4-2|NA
TGTGCCAGCAGCCTGACCGTGGTGGCGCAGTATTTT
CASSLTVVAQYF